This passage covers 20 T cell receptor beta chains from one sample sequenced in a study of tumor-infiltrating lymphocytes in primary liver carcinoma. Researchers drew blood RNA from unsorted whole blood and extracted germline DNA as well. Reverse transcription of about 500 ng total RNA with a constant-region primer produced TCR beta cDNA. Employing slightly modified ARM-PCR, three nested multiplex PCR rounds were run, and these gave rise to the TCR beta libraries. The opening two PCR rounds, around 9 cycles each, paired TRBV1-TRBV30 forward primers with a C-beta reverse primer. Each CDR3 protein gets one entry after TCRdb re-called the multiplex PCR reads with MiXCR. The sample lists a few hundred thousand distinct CDR3 sequences, about 50% occurring once. What was sequenced was peripheral blood. These receptors all come from a woman in her twenties or thirties with primary liver carcinoma and hepatitis B virus infection.

This clonotype was seen ten or more times. CDR3 DNA sequence: TGTGCCAGCAGCTTAATCGCGACAACCAATGAGCAGTTCTTC. Protein sequence: CASSLIATTNEQFF. The chain recombines TRBV11-2 with TRBJ2-1; the D is unclear. The CDR3 contains 14 residues. The germline V and J ends were trimmed by 2 bases and 6 bases, with 11 bases remaining between them. Germline V gene lookup returns CDR1 SGHAT and CDR2 FQNNGV.

The chain carries TRBV7-9 and TRBJ2-3; D perhaps matches TRBD2 (5 bases). The germline V and J ends were trimmed by 1 base and 2 bases, with 19 bases remaining between them. This CDR3 region has 18 residues. The germline gives CDR1 SEHNR, CDR2 FQNEAQ (reference sequence). The CDR3 DNA sequence: TGTGCCAGCAGCTTAGGGGTGGGAGCAGGCCCCAACACAGATACGCAGTATTTT. Protein: CASSLGVGAGPNTDTQYF.

The CDR3 bases are TGTGCCAGCAGTGAGAAGGGGTTAGGGAGCAATCAGCCCCAGCATTTT. Residues: CASSEKGLGSNQPQHF. The chain couples TRBV6-1 to TRBJ1-5; TRBD1 is a possible D gene (5 bases). The V and J ends lost 3 bases and 1 base respectively, with 13 bases between them. Germline CDR1 and CDR2: MNHNS and SASEGT. The CDR3 consists of 16 residues.

The J gene is TRBJ2-7, the V gene TRBV7-9, with 11 bases matching TRBD2. Germline CDR1 is SEHNR and CDR2 is FQNEAQ (reference sequence). The length of the CDR3 is 17 residues. V lost 7 bases to trimming and J lost 4 bases; unmatched junction nucleotides: 15. CDR3 region: CASTYSGLGLADYEQYF. CDR3 sequence (DNA): TGTGCCAGCACCTACAGTGGTCTGGGACTAGCGGATTACGAGCAGTACTTC.

This clonotype was counted ten times or more. The chain recombines TRBV11-2 with TRBJ2-5; TRBD2 matches at 7 bases. Germline lookup yields CDR1 SGHAT and CDR2 FQNNGV. The CDR3 sequence is 16 residues long. J gave up 1 base and V 3 bases, and 8 bases lay outside the gene matches. Written as DNA, the CDR3 is TGTGCCAGCAGCTTTGTAGGCGGGAGCCTCCAAGAGACCCAGTACTTC. As protein: CASSFVGGSLQETQYF.

This clonotype was observed once. The chain has TRBV9 and TRBJ1-1, with D unclear. This CDR3 spans 12 amino acids. The germline V gene encodes CDR1 SGDLS and CDR2 YYNGEE. CDR3 bases: TGTCCAACACGTGGGCCCAGCACTGAAGCTTTCTTT. Amino acid sequence: CPTRGPSTEAFF.

This clonotype is a singleton in its sample. The junction departs from the called germline gene at one end, perhaps through a read error. The chain carries TRBV6-6 and TRBJ2-1; D gene ambiguous. Germline CDR1 is MNHNY and CDR2 is SVGAGI (reference sequence). This CDR3 contains 14 residues. The CDR3 sequence is CGSSPTTRLNEQFF. The CDR3 DNA reads as TGTGGCAGCAGTCCAACTACACGTCTCAATGAGCAGTTCTTC.

Only a few counts were recorded for this clonotype. This rearrangement joins TRBV28 to TRBJ2-3, with TRBD2 matching over 8 bases. The CDR3 is 15 amino acids. Losses at the gene ends were 5 bases for V and 3 bases for J; bases not matched to a gene: 7. Germline CDR1 MDHEN, CDR2 SYDVKM. The CDR3 region has the DNA TGTGCCAGCAGTCGCCCGGGACTAGGGACAGATACGCAGTATTTT. It specifies CASSRPGLGTDTQYF. Full variable domain (rest looked up from reference TRBV28 and TRBJ2-3): DVKVTQSSRYLVKRTGEKVFLECVQDMDHENMFWYRQDPGLGLRLIYFSYDVKMKEKGDIPEGYSVSREKKERFSLILESASTNQTSMYLCASSRPGLGTDTQYFGPGTRLTVL.

Comments on this clonotype: One end of the junction is discordant with germline, which a read error may explain. This chain uses TRBV4-3 with TRBJ2-5; TRBD1 agrees at 7 bases. In germline, CDR1 is LGHNA, CDR2 YSLEER. The CDR3 runs 13 residues. Here the CDR3 reads CTSSQDVDRVQYF. The CDR3 DNA follows: TGCACCAGCAGCCAAGACGTCGACAGGGTGCAGTACTTC.

A note on this clonotype: A much larger clonotype is one base distant, so this may be a read error. The chain recombines TRBV29-1 with TRBJ2-3; possibly TRBD1 for D (6 bases). V lost 6 bases, J lost 3 bases, and 13 bases lay in between. Looked up from germline, CDR1 is SQVTM and CDR2 is ANQGSEA. The CDR3 has 13 residues. The CDR3 nucleotides are TGCAGCGTCGGGACAAGGAGAACAGATACGCAGTATTTT. Translation gives CSVGTRRTDTQYF.

The chain uses TRBV4-1 and TRBJ1-1, with 9 bases identical to TRBD1. J lost 6 bases, V lost 4 bases, and 9 bases had no gene match. Germline lookup yields CDR1 MGHRA and CDR2 YSYEKL. The CDR3 runs 15 residues. Here the CDR3 DNA reads TGCGCCAGCAGCCGTAAACAGGGGGCGCATCCTGAAGCTTTCTTT. It encodes CASSRKQGAHPEAFF.

In its sample, this clonotype was seen many times. V is TRBV6-6 and J is TRBJ2-1, with TRBD2 matching 9 bases. The CDR3 runs 16 residues. The V gene end was trimmed by 5 bases and the J gene end by 10 bases; junction bases not matched to a gene: 15. From germline, CDR1 is MNHNY and CDR2 SVGAGI (reference sequence). This chain's CDR3 is CASSGRGLSGSGEQFF. As DNA, the CDR3 is TGTGCCAGCAGTGGGCGGGGACTTAGCGGGAGCGGAGAGCAGTTCTTC.

A remark on this clonotype: A clone one base away is much larger, so this may be a read error. The chain has TRBV29-1 and TRBJ2-7; D perhaps matches TRBD2 (6 bases). The CDR3 sequence is 16 residues long. In germline, CDR1 is SQVTM, CDR2 ANQGSEA. V lost 4 bases and J lost 2, with 21 bases in between. DNA of the CDR3: TGCAGCGTTGTGGGACGATTGAGACTAGGAGCCTACGAGCAGTACTTC. It specifies CSVVGRLRLGAYEQYF.

The chain couples TRBV24-1 to TRBJ2-1, with a weak D call TRBD2 (7 bases). The CDR3 contains 19 residues. Germline assignment: CDR1 KGHDR and CDR2 SFDVKD. V lost 4 bases and J 7 bases, leaving 28 bases between the germline ends. CDR3 coding DNA: TGTGCCACCAGTGAGGGGGGGCGCCGGACTAACGGGAGGTCAAATGAGCAGTTCTTC. It yields the protein CATSEGGRRTNGRSNEQFF.

About this clonotype itself: The conserved phenylalanine or tryptophan normally closing the CDR3 is absent here, so this likely arose from a read error. The chain links TRBV29-1 to TRBJ2-1; possibly TRBD2 for D (5 bases). Germline V gives CDR1 SQVTM, CDR2 ANQGSEA. The length of the CDR3 is 16 residues. The DNA of the CDR3 is TGCGGCGCTGCGGGTGCGGGTGTTCTGTCCTACAATGAGCAGTTCTTA. It codes for CGAAGAGVLSYNEQFL.

Worth noting for this clonotype: Its ends do not fully match the called genes, so a read error is possible. The rearrangement links TRBV6-1 to TRBJ2-1; D not certain. Germline CDR1 and CDR2: MNHNS and SASEGT. This CDR3 comprises 15 residues. CDR3 nucleotide sequence: TGCGCCAGCAGTGTTGAGGCAGGATATGACAATGATCAGTTCTTC. Amino acids: CASSVEAGYDNDQFF.

The V call is TRBV28, the J call TRBJ2-2; 11 bases are a match to TRBD2. V was pared by 6 bases and J by 5 bases, with 8 bases of the junction left unmatched. This CDR3 contains 16 residues. Germline-derived CDR1 and CDR2 are MDHEN and SYDVKM. CDR3: CASRLTSGSRTGELFF. The CDR3 region has the DNA TGTGCCAGCAGACTTACTAGCGGGAGCCGTACCGGGGAGCTGTTTTTT.

This clonotype was observed many times. The chain recombines TRBV29-1 with TRBJ1-2, with D uncertain. This CDR3 is 12 amino acids long. The V end was cut by 0 bases, the J end by 11 bases, with 13 bases between. CDR1 is SQVTM and CDR2 is ANQGSEA in the germline V gene. This chain's CDR3 is CSVEDSGPWYTF. Written as DNA, the CDR3 is TGCAGCGTTGAAGACTCAGGACCCTGGTACACCTTC.

Only one count was recorded for this clonotype. A much larger clonotype is one base distant, so this may be a read error. This CDR3 fails to terminate in the conserved phenylalanine or tryptophan, so it likely reflects a read error. The rearrangement links TRBV29-1 to TRBJ2-7; D is unclear. From germline, CDR1 is SQVTM and CDR2 ANQGSEA. Trimming took off 0 bases at V and 4 bases at J, with 7 bases between the two ends. The CDR3 is made up of 12 amino acids. CDR3 coding DNA: TGCAGCGTTGAAGATGTGAATTACGAGCAGTACTCC. Its protein is CSVEDVNYEQYS.

For this clonotype: One junction end disagrees with the germline gene, perhaps due to a read error. V is TRBV11-3 and J is TRBJ2-1; D unclear. Looked up from germline, CDR1 is SGHNT and CDR2 is YENEEA. The CDR3 runs 14 residues. The CDR3 loop is CARSLGSGLNEQFF. The DNA of the CDR3 is TGCGCCAGGAGCTTAGGGTCCGGGTTAAATGAGCAGTTCTTC.